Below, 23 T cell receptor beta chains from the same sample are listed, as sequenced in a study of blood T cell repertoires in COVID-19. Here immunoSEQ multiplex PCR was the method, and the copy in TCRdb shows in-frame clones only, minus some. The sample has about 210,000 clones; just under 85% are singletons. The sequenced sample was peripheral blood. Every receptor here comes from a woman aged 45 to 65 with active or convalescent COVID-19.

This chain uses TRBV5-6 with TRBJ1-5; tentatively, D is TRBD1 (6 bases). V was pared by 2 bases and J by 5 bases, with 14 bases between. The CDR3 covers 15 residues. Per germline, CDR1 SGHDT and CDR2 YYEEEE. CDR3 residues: CASSFGQGMHQPQHF. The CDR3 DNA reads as TGTGCCAGCAGCTTTGGTCAGGGGATGCATCAGCCCCAGCATTTT.

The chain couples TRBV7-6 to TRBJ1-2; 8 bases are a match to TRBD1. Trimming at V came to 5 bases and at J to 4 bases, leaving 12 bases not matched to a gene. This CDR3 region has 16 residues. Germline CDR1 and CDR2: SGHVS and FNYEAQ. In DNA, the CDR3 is TGTGCCAGCAGCCATGTTACAGGGGGGGCTATCTATGGCTACACCTTC. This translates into CASSHVTGGAIYGYTF.

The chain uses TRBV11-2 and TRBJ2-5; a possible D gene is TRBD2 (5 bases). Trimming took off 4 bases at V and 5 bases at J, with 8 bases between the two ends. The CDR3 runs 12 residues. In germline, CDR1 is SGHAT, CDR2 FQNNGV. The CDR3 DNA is TGTGCCAGCAGCTCTAGAGGGGAGACCCAGTACTTC. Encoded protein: CASSSRGETQYF.

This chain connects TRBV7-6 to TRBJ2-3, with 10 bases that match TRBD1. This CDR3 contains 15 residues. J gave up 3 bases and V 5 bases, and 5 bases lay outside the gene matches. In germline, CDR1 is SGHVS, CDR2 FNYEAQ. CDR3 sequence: CASSPWGQGTDTQYF. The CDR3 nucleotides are TGTGCCAGCAGCCCCTGGGGACAGGGGACAGATACGCAGTATTTT.

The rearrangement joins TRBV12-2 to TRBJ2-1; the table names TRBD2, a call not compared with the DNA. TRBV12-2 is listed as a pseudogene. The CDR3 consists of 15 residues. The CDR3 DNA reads TGTGCAAGTCACAAAGGGCTAGCGGGGTACAATGAGCAGTTCTTC. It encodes CASHKGLAGYNEQFF.

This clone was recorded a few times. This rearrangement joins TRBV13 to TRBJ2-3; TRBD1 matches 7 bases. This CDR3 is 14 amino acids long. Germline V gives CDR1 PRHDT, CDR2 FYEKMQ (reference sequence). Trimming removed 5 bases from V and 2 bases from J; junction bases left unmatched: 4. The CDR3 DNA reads TGTGCCAGCAGCCGGGACAGTCTCACAGATACGCAGTATTTT. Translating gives CASSRDSLTDTQYF. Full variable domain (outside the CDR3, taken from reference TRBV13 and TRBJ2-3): AAGVIQSPRHLIKEKRETATLKCYPIPRHDTVYWYQQGPGQDPQFLISFYEKMQSDKGSIPDRFSAQQFSDYHSELNMSSLELGDSALYFCASSRDSLTDTQYFGPGTRLTVL.

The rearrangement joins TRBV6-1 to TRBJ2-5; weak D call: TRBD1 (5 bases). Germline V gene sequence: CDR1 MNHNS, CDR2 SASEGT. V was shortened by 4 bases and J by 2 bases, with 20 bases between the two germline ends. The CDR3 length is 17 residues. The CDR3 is CASSVDSRYGRQETQYF. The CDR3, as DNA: TGTGCCAGCAGTGTCGACAGTCGTTACGGGCGGCAAGAGACCCAGTACTTC.

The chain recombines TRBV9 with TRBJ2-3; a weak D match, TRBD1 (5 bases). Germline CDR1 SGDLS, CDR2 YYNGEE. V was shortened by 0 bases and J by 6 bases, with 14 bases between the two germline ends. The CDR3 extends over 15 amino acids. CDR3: CASSVGGRSVDTQYF. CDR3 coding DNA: TGTGCCAGCAGCGTAGGGGGCCGGAGTGTGGATACGCAGTATTTT.

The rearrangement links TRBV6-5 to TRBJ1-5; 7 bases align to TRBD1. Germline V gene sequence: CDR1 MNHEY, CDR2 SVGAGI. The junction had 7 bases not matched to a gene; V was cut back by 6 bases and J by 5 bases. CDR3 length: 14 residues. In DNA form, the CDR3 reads TGTGCCAGCAGGGGGGACAGTAATTATCAGCCCCAGCATTTT. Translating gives CASRGDSNYQPQHF.

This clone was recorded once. The CDR3 protein is CATSDKTGGTEAFF. CDR3 nucleotides: TGTGCCACCAGTGATAAGACAGGTGGGACTGAAGCTTTCTTT. This chain connects TRBV24-1 to TRBJ1-1, with a weak D call TRBD1 (6 bases). There are 14 residues in the CDR3. Germline V lookup: CDR1 KGHDR, CDR2 SFDVKD. Trimming cost V 3 bases and J 5 bases, with 12 bases left between them.

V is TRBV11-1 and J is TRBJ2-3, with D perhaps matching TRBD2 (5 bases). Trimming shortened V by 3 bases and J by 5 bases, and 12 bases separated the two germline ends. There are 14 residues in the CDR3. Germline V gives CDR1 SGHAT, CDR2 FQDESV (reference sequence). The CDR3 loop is CASSFGQREDTQYF. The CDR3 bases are TGTGCCAGCAGCTTCGGGCAGAGGGAAGATACGCAGTATTTT.

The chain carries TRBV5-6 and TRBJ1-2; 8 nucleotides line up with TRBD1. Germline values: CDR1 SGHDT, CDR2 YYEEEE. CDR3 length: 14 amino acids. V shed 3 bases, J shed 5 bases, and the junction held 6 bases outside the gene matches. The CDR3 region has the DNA TGTGCCAGCAGCTCGACCACAGGGGGGTATGGCTACACCTTC. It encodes CASSSTTGGYGYTF.

Written as DNA, the CDR3 is TGTGCCAGCAGCCAAGGACAGGGATTGAATGAAGCTTTCTTT. Translating it yields CASSQGQGLNEAFF. This chain links TRBV3-1 (or the pseudogene TRBV3-2) with TRBJ1-1, with 7 bases fitting TRBD1. CDR1 is LGHDT, CDR2 YNNKEL, per germline (reference sequence). CDR3 length: 14 residues. The V segment lost 1 base and the J segment 7 bases; nucleotides outside the gene matches: 6.

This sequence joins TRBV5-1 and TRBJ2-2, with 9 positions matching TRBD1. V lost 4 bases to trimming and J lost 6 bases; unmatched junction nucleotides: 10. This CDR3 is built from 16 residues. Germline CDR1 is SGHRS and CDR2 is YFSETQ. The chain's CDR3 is CASSAGTGSGSGELFF. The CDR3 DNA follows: TGCGCCAGCAGCGCCGGGACAGGGTCCGGGTCCGGGGAGCTGTTTTTT.

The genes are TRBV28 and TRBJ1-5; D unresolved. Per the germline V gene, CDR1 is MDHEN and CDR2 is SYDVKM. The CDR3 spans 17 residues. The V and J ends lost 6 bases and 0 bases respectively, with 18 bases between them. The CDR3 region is CASRPNTGVYSNQPQHF. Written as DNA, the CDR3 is TGTGCCAGCAGACCGAACACCGGGGTCTATAGCAATCAGCCCCAGCATTTT.

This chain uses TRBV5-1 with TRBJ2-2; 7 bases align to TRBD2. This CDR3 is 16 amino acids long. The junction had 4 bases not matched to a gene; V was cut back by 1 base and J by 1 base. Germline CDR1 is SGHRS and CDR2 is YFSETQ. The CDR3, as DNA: TGCGCCAGCAGCTTGAATCTAGCGGTGAACACCGGGGAGCTGTTTTTT. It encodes CASSLNLAVNTGELFF.

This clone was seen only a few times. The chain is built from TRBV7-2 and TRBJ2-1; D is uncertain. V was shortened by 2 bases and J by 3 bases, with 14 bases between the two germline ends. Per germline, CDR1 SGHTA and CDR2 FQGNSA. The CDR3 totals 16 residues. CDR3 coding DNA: TGTGCCAGCAGCTTAATTACCGTGGCACACTACAATGAGCAGTTCTTC. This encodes CASSLITVAHYNEQFF.

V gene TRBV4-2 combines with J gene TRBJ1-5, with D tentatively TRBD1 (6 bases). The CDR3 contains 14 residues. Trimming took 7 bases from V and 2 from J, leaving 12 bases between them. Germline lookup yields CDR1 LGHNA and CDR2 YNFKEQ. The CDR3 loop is CASNREGGNQPQHF. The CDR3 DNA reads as TGTGCCAGCAACAGGGAAGGGGGCAATCAGCCCCAGCATTTT.

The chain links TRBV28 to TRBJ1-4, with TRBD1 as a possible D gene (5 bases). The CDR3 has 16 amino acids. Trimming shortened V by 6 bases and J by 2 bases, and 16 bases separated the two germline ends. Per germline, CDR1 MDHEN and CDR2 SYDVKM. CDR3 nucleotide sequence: TGTGCCAGCAGCGCCACCTTAGGGGCTACTAATGAAAAACTGTTTTTT. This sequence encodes CASSATLGATNEKLFF.

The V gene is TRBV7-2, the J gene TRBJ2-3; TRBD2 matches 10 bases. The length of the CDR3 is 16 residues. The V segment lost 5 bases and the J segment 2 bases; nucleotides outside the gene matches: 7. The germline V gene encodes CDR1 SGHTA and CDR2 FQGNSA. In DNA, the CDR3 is TGTGCCAGCAGCCGTCGGACTAGCGGTTACACAGATACGCAGTATTTT. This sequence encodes CASSRRTSGYTDTQYF.

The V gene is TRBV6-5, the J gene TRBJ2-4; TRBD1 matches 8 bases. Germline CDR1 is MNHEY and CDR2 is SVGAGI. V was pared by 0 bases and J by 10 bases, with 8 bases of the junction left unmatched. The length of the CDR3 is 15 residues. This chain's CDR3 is CASSYSDRGRRIQYF. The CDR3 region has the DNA TGTGCCAGCAGTTACTCAGACAGGGGACGACGTATTCAGTACTTC.

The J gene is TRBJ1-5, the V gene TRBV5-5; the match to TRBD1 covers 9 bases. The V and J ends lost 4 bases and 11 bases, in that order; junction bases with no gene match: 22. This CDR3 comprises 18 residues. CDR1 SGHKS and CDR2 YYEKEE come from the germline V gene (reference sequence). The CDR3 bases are TGTGCCAGCAGCCCACCCTCCGAAGACAGGGGGAGTAGGAAGGCCCAGCATTTT. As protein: CASSPPSEDRGSRKAQHF.

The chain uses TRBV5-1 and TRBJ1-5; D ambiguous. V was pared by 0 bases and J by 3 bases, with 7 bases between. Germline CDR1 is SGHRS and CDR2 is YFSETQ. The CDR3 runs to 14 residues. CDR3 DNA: TGCGCCAGCAGCTTGGACGGGATCAATCAGCCCCAGCATTTT. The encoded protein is CASSLDGINQPQHF.